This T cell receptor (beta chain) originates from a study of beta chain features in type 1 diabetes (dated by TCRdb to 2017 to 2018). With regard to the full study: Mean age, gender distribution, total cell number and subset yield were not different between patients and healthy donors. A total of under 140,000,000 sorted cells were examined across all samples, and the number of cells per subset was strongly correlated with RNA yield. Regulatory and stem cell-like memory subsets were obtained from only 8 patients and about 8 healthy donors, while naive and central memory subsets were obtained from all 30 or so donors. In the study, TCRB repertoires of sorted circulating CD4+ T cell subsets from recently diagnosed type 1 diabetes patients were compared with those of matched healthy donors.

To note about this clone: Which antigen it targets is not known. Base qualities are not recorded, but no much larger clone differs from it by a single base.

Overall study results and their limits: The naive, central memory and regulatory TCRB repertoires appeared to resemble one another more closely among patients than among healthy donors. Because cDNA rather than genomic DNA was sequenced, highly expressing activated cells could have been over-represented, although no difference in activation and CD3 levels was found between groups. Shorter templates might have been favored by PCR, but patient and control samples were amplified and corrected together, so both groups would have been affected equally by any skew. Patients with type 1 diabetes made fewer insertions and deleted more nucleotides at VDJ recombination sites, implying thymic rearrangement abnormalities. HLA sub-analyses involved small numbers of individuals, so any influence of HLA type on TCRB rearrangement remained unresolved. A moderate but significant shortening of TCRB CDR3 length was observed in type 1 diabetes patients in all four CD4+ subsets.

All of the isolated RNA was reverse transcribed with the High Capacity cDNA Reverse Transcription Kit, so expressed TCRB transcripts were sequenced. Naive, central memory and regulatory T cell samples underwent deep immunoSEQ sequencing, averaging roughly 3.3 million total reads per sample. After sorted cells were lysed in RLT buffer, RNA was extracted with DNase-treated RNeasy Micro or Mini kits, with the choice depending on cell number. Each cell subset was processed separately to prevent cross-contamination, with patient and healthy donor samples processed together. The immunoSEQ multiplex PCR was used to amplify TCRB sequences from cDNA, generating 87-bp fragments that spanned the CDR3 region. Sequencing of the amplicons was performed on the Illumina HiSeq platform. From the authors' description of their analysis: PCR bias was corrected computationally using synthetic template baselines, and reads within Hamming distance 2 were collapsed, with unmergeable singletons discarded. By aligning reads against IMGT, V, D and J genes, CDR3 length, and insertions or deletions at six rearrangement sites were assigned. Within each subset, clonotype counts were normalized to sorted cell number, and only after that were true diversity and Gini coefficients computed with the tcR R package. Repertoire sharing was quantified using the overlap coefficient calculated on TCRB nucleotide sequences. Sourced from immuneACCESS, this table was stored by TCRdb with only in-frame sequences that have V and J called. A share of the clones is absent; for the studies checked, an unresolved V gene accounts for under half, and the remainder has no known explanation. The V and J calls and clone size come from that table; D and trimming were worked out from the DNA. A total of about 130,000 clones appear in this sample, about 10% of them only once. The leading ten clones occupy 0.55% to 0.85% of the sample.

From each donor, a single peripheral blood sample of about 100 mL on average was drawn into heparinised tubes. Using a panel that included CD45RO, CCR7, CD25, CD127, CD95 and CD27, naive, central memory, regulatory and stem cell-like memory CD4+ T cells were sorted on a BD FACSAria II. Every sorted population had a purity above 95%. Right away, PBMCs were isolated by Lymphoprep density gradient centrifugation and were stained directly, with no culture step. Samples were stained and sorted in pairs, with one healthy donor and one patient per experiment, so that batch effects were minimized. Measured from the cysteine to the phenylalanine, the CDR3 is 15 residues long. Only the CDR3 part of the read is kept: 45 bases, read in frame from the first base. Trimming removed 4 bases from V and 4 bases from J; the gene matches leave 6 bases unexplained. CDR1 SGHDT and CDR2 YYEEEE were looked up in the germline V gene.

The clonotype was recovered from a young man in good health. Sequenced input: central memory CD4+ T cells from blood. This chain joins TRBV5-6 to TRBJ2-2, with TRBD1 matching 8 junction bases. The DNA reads TGTGCCAGCAGCCCTCGAACAGGGGGCACCGGGGAGCTGTTTTTT. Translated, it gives CASSPRTGGTGELFF.